Detailed here is one T cell receptor (beta chain). The antigen remains undetermined. The sample comes from a study of regulatory dendritic cells for organ transplantation. General study points: Memory CD8+ clonal expansion seemed more limited with regulatory than mature dendritic cells.

The CDR3 has 18 amino acids. V lost 0 bases and J lost 2, with 17 bases in between. Germline CDR1 and CDR2: SGHRS and YFSETQ. Sequencing was performed with immunoSEQ multiplex PCR; in TCRdb, only in-frame clones are kept and a portion is missing. The table lists almost 35,000 clones, roughly nine tenths of them singletons, with more than 0.055% in the top ten. Naive CD45RA+ and memory CD45RO+ CD4+ or CD8+ T cells were FACS-sorted. The chain carries TRBV5-1 and TRBJ2-2; weak D call: TRBD2 (5 bases). The sequence came from a human donor in good health. The sequenced material came from naive CD4+ T cells from blood. The subset is: CD45RA+ naive T cells. The DNA of the CDR3 is TGCGCCAGCAGCTTGGGGGATGGACGGAGGAGAAACACCGGGGAGCTGTTTTTT. Protein: CASSLGDGRRRNTGELFF.